The clone carrying this T cell receptor (beta chain) was counted between two and nine times. Its matching antigen is unknown. These data originate in a study of T cells in Graves' hyperthyroidism and ophthalmopathy. Regions amplified from RNA transcripts were the TCR beta CDR3 regions. The HTBI primer set served for first-round RT-PCR of the TCR CDR3. TCRdb called the multiplex PCR reads again in MiXCR, with one record for every CDR3 protein. The repertoire has 130,000 or so distinct CDR3 sequences, over 20% of them found once; the top ten carry 67%. Around 10 ml of fresh peripheral blood supplied the PBMCs. Findings and caveats of the study: Model-based prediction identified ophthalmopathy a median roughly 6.1 months prior to its onset.

With V trimmed by 1 base and J by 5 bases, 5 bases remained unmatched. Germline V CDR1 and CDR2: SGHTA, FQGTGA. CDR3 length equals 14 residues. This clonotype was obtained from a woman between 45 and 60 years old with Graves' hyperthyroidism that later progressed to Graves' ophthalmopathy. The chain couples TRBV7-3 to TRBJ2-7, with 7 bases identical to TRBD1. The specimen sequenced was blood. CDR3 bases: TGTGCCAGCAGCTTAAGTGACAGGGTCAACGAGCAGTACTTC. Encoded protein: CASSLSDRVNEQYF.